The 23 T cell receptor beta chains given below trace back to one sample, sequenced in a study of blood T cells in healthy people across ages. Alongside a J-beta primer mix, a sample-barcoded 5' primer served in a second PCR lasting about 7 to 11 cycles. TCRdb analysed the 5' RACE reads with MiXCR anew, one entry per CDR3 protein. The sample yields about 800,000 distinct CDR3 sequences, more than 20% seen once. The same data also contributed to another study, on T cells of mothers and their children.

The sequenced sample was blood. These receptors were obtained from a boy younger than 18 in good health.

Only a few counts were recorded for this clonotype. The chain is built from TRBV19 and TRBJ2-7, with D unclear. Germline values: CDR1 LNHDA, CDR2 SQIVND (reference sequence). Trimming removed 1 base from V and 2 bases from J, with 9 bases in between. CDR3 size: 14 residues. The chain's CDR3 is CASSIVDGPYEQYF. The CDR3 DNA reads as TGTGCCAGTAGTATAGTTGACGGCCCCTACGAGCAGTACTTC.

CDR3 sequence reads: CASSLGASGKAGELFF. The CDR3 DNA follows: TGTGCCAGCAGCTTAGGGGCTAGCGGGAAGGCCGGGGAGCTGTTTTTT. The chain employs TRBV11-2 and TRBJ2-2, with 9 bases fitting TRBD2. Per the germline V gene, CDR1 is SGHAT and CDR2 is FQNNGV. The CDR3 is 16 amino acids. J gave up 6 bases and V 1 base, and 6 bases lay outside the gene matches.

The V and J genes are TRBV7-2 and TRBJ1-1; the D is unclear. The CDR3 is 15 residues long. Trimming left V 1 base short and J 1 base short, with 10 bases between. Germline V gene data show CDR1 as SGHTA and CDR2 as FQGNSA. CDR3 bases: TGTGCCAGCAGCTTAGGGGTGGGTACGAACACTGAAGCTTTCTTT. Translation gives CASSLGVGTNTEAFF.

The table lists this clonotype with a few counts. The CDR3 protein is CASSPGDSGFTDTQYF. Written as DNA, the CDR3 is TGTGCCAGCAGCCCCGGAGATAGCGGCTTCACAGATACGCAGTATTTT. The V gene is TRBV7-8, the J gene TRBJ2-3, with TRBD2 as a possible D gene (6 bases). The CDR3 consists of 16 residues. The germline V gene has CDR1 SGHVS and CDR2 FQNEAQ. The V gene lost 5 bases and the J gene lost 2 bases, with 17 bases spanning the gap. Drawing the rest from reference TRBV7-8 and TRBJ2-3, the complete variable domain is GAGVSQSPRYKVAKRGQDVALRCDPISGHVSLFWYQQALGQGPEFLTYFQNEAQLDKSGLPSDRFFAERPEGSVSTLKIQRTQQEDSAVYLCASSPGDSGFTDTQYFGPGTRLTVL.

This clonotype occurred a few times. The CDR3: CASSQGTGVRANVLTF. CDR3 bases: TGCGCCAGCAGCCAAGGTACAGGGGTGAGGGCCAACGTCCTGACTTTC. The chain joins TRBV4-3 to TRBJ2-6, with 7 bases matching TRBD1. V was clipped by 1 base and J by 5 bases; unmatched bases: 5. The CDR3 is 16 residues long. In germline, CDR1 is LGHNA, CDR2 YSLEER.

The chain joins TRBV7-2 to TRBJ2-5; 9 nucleotides match TRBD1. CDR3 length equals 15 residues. With 3 bases clipped from V and 5 bases from J, the junction kept 7 bases outside the gene matches. From germline, CDR1 is SGHTA and CDR2 FQGNSA. CDR3 residues: CASSFTGTGIETQYF. The DNA of the CDR3 is TGTGCCAGCAGCTTCACCGGGACAGGGATCGAGACCCAGTACTTC.

The chain joins TRBV6-4 to TRBJ1-1; D unclear. The CDR3 totals 13 residues. V lost 8 bases and J 4 bases, leaving 14 bases between the germline ends. CDR1 and CDR2 (germline): MRHNA, SNTAGT. This CDR3 reads CASRLEVGTEAFF. CDR3 bases: TGTGCCAGCCGCCTTGAGGTAGGCACTGAAGCTTTCTTT.

This clonotype was seen only a few times. This chain uses TRBV6-2 or TRBV6-3 with TRBJ2-3; 13 bases are a match to TRBD2. Germline-derived CDR1 and CDR2 are MNHEY and SVGEGT. V lost 2 bases, J lost 2 bases, and 19 bases stayed unmatched. This CDR3 comprises 22 residues. In nucleotides, the CDR3 is TGTGCCAGCAGTTACGGCTCAGGACTAGCGGGAGCCCCAACCGAACTCACAGATACGCAGTATTTT. Translated, it gives CASSYGSGLAGAPTELTDTQYF.

The CDR3 nucleotides are TGTGCCAGCAGCAAAAGGGGGAGTAGCACAGATACGCAGTATTTT. As protein: CASSKRGSSTDTQYF. The V and J genes are TRBV7-2 and TRBJ2-3; weak D call: TRBD1 (6 bases). Trimming pared 5 bases from V and 0 bases from J, leaving 12 bases between. The germline gives CDR1 SGHTA, CDR2 FQGNSA. This CDR3 comprises 15 residues.

In its sample, this clonotype was seen a few times. CDR3: CSATDYYEQYF. The CDR3, as DNA: TGCAGTGCTACAGACTACTACGAGCAGTACTTC. The V gene is TRBV20-1, the J gene TRBJ2-7; possibly TRBD2 for D (5 bases). Per the germline V gene, CDR1 is DFQATT and CDR2 is SNEGSKA (reference sequence). CDR3 length: 11 amino acids. V was shortened by 4 bases and J by 3 bases, with 7 bases between the two germline ends.

Details on this clonotype: Sequence at one end of the junction differs from germline and may be a read error. J is TRBJ1-1 and V is TRBV20-1; maybe TRBD1 (5 bases). Germline V gene data show CDR1 as DFQATT and CDR2 as SNEGSKA (reference sequence). The CDR3 has 11 amino acids. The CDR3 loop reads CGATGGAEAFF. The CDR3 DNA follows: TGCGGTGCTACGGGAGGGGCTGAAGCTTTCTTT.

This clonotype was observed a few times. The V and J genes are TRBV2 and TRBJ1-4; D remains ambiguous. The CDR3 contains 14 residues. Germline-derived CDR1 and CDR2 are SNHLY and FYNNEI. The V gene lost 6 bases and the J gene lost 4 bases, with 12 bases spanning the gap. CDR3 DNA sequence: TGTGCCAGCAGCGCTTCTACGGGTAATGAAAAACTGTTTTTT. This sequence encodes CASSASTGNEKLFF.

The count of this clonotype is one. This chain connects TRBV7-2 to TRBJ2-7; D is uncertain. CDR1 and CDR2 from the germline V gene are SGHTA and FQGNSA. V was shortened by 7 bases and J by 2 bases, with 9 bases between the two germline ends. The CDR3 totals 12 residues. CDR3 DNA: TGTGCCAGCACCTCGGGTACCTACGAGCAGTACTTC. Translation gives CASTSGTYEQYF.

The CDR3 region is CASSPTISDTQYF. CDR3 nucleotide sequence: TGTGCCAGCAGCCCCACGATTTCAGATACGCAGTATTTT. The V gene is TRBV5-5, the J gene TRBJ2-3; D unclear. V was clipped by 4 bases and J by 4 bases, with 10 bases between them. Germline V gene data show CDR1 as SGHKS and CDR2 as YYEKEE (reference sequence). The CDR3 has 13 residues.

Turning to this clonotype: Since a far larger clone is one base different, this is likely a read error. This chain links TRBV7-9 with TRBJ2-7; D gene ambiguous. Germline V gene lookup returns CDR1 SEHNR and CDR2 FQNEAQ (reference sequence). The CDR3 runs to 13 residues. The V gene lost 5 bases and the J gene lost 0 bases, with 8 bases spanning the gap. CDR3 in amino acids: CASSPWGSYEQYF. DNA of the CDR3: TGTGCCAGCAGCCCCTGGGGCTCCTACGAGCAGTACTTC. The whole variable domain, filled in from reference TRBV7-9 and TRBJ2-7, reads DTGVSQNPRHKITKRGQNVTFRCDPISEHNRLYWYRQTLGQGPEFLTYFQNEAQLEKSRLLSDRFSAERPKGSFSTLEIQRTEQGDSAMYLCASSPWGSYEQYFGPGTRLTVT.

This clonotype was picked up many times. The chain uses TRBV19 and TRBJ2-2, with 9 nucleotides matching TRBD1. The germline V gene encodes CDR1 LNHDA and CDR2 SQIVND (reference sequence). With V trimmed by 6 bases and J by 6 bases, 5 bases remained unmatched. CDR3 length: 14 amino acids. CDR3 DNA: TGTGCCAGTAGCGCACAGGGGGCATCCGGGGAGCTGTTTTTT. This codes for CASSAQGASGELFF.

This clonotype was counted between two and nine times. The rearrangement joins TRBV7-9 to TRBJ1-1, with D perhaps matching TRBD1 (5 bases). The ends were cut back, 5 bases at V and 3 bases at J, with 10 bases in the middle. Germline lookup yields CDR1 SEHNR and CDR2 FQNEAQ (reference sequence). The CDR3 spans 13 residues. CDR3 in amino acids: CASSLDRHTEAFF. DNA of the CDR3: TGTGCCAGCAGCCTCGACAGACACACTGAAGCTTTCTTT.

This clonotype showed up just once. The chain couples TRBV6-2 or TRBV6-3 to TRBJ2-7; 10 nucleotides line up with TRBD1. Gene TRBJ2-1 matches the end of the DNA better, so the J call may be wrong. The CDR3 has 15 amino acids. Germline assignment: CDR1 MNHEY and CDR2 SVGEGT. CDR3 nucleotide sequence: TGTGCCAGCCCCTCGGGACAGGGGACCTACAATGAGCAGTTCTTC. Amino acids: CASPSGQGTYNEQFF.

This clonotype has just a few counts. V and J are TRBV7-9 and TRBJ2-5, with 7 nucleotides matching TRBD1. The J call may be wrong; the DNA end is better matched by TRBJ2-7. CDR1 is SEHNR and CDR2 is FQNEAQ in the germline V gene (reference sequence). The CDR3 is made up of 14 amino acids. The CDR3 DNA sequence: TGTGCCAGCAGCCCCGGGACAGAACCCTACGAGCAGTACTTC. Its translation: CASSPGTEPYEQYF.

V usage is TRBV11-1 and J usage is TRBJ1-1; no firm D call. V lost 5 bases to trimming and J lost 0 bases, with 16 bases between them. The CDR3 totals 16 residues. Germline CDR1 is SGHAT and CDR2 is FQDESV (reference sequence). The CDR3 DNA reads as TGTGCCAGCAGCCCTACGGGGAGGTACATGAACACTGAAGCTTTCTTT. Its translation: CASSPTGRYMNTEAFF.

This chain uses TRBV29-1 with TRBJ2-1, with 8 nucleotides matching TRBD2. V was pared by 1 base and J by 9 bases, with 5 bases of the junction left unmatched. The CDR3 totals 13 residues. The germline V gene encodes CDR1 SQVTM and CDR2 ANQGSEA. The CDR3 protein is CSVEGIAGFEQFF. As DNA, the CDR3 is TGCAGCGTTGAAGGGATAGCGGGATTTGAGCAGTTCTTC.

In its sample, this clonotype was seen a few times. The gene calls are TRBV29-1 and TRBJ1-4; the match to TRBD1 covers 10 bases. V trimming: 4 bases; J trimming: 8 bases; junction bases outside the gene matches: 7. Germline loops: CDR1 SQVTM, CDR2 ANQGSEA. This CDR3 contains 14 residues. Here the CDR3 DNA reads TGCAGCGTTGGGGACAGGGGAGAGAGAGAAAAACTGTTTTTT. Translating gives CSVGDRGEREKLFF.

The chain recombines TRBV20-1 with TRBJ2-7, with D unresolved. CDR1 and CDR2 (germline): DFQATT, SNEGSKA (reference sequence). This CDR3 is built from 14 residues. V gave up 0 bases and J gave up 4 bases, with 13 bases separating them. This chain's CDR3 is CSARDPAQIYEQYF. CDR3 bases: TGCAGTGCTAGAGATCCCGCTCAGATATACGAGCAGTACTTC.